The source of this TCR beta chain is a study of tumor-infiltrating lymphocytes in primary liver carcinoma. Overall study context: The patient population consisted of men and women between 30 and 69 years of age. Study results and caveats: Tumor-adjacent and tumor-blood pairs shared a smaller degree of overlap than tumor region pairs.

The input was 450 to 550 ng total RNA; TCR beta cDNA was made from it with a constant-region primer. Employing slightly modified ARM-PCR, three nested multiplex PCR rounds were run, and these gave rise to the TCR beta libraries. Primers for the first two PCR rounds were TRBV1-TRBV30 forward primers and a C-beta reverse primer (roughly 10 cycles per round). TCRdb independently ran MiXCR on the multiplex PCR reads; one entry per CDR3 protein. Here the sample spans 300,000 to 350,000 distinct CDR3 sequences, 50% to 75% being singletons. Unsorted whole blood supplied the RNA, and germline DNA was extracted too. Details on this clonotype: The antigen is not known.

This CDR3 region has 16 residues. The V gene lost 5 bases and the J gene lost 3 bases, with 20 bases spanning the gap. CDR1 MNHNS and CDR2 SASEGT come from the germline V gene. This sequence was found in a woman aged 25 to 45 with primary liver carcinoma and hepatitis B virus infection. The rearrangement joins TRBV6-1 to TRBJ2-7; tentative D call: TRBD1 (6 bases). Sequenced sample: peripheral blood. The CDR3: CASSFADSLPFYEQYF. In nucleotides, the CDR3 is TGTGCCAGCAGTTTCGCGGACAGCCTTCCCTTCTACGAGCAGTACTTC.